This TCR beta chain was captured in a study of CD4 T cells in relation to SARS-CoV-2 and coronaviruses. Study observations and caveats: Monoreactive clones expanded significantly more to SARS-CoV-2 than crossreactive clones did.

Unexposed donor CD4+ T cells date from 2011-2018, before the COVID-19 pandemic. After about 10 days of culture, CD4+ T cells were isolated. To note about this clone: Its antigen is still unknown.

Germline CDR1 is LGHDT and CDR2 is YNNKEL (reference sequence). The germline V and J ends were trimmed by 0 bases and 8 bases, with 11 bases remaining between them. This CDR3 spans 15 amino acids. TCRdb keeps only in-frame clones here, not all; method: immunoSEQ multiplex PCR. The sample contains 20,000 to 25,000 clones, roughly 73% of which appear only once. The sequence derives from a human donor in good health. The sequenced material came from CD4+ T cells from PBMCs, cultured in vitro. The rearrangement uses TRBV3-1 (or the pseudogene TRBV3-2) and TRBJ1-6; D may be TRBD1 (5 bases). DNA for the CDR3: TGTGCCAGCAGCCAAGATCTCCAGGGCCATTCACCCCTCCACTTT. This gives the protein CASSQDLQGHSPLHF.